Listed here are 5 T cell receptor beta chains from one sample, sequenced in a study of identical twins. One entry per CDR3 protein results from TCRdb running MiXCR on the 5' RACE reads. In the table there are about 890,000 distinct CDR3 sequences, 9% to 15% of which are singletons. In addition, the sample was reused for a study of yellow fever vaccine responses in identical twins.

The sequenced sample consisted of PBMCs. Source of these receptors: a woman aged 18-29 years in good health.

This clonotype has a handful of counts. V and J are TRBV3-1 and TRBJ2-1; possible D gene TRBD1, 5 bases. V lost 0 bases and J 3 bases, leaving 12 bases between the germline ends. Germline V lookup: CDR1 LGHDT, CDR2 YNNKEL (reference sequence). The CDR3 length is 16 residues. The CDR3 here is CASSQDSQGFYNEQFF. The CDR3 nucleotides read TGTGCCAGCAGCCAAGATTCCCAGGGATTCTACAATGAGCAGTTCTTC.

This clonotype was detected a few times. The gene calls are TRBV2 and TRBJ1-2; unclear D gene. This CDR3 has 13 amino acids. The V end lost 10 bases, the J end lost 0 bases, and 12 bases lay between the germline ends. The germline CDR1 and CDR2 sequences are SNHLY and FYNNEI. CDR3 bases: TGTGCCACCCCAGACGTAGCTAACTATGGCTACACCTTC. It translates to CATPDVANYGYTF.

The gene calls are TRBV20-1 and TRBJ2-1; the match to TRBD2 covers 14 bases. This CDR3 is built from 16 residues. V shed 6 bases and J 9 bases; nucleotides not matched to a gene: 13. Germline V CDR1 and CDR2: DFQATT, SNEGSKA (reference sequence). The CDR3 spells CSAKPPGLAGAGEQFF. DNA for the CDR3: TGCAGTGCGAAGCCCCCGGGACTAGCGGGGGCCGGTGAGCAGTTCTTC.

With regard to this clonotype: A read error is possible here, since a much larger clone lies one base away. This chain uses TRBV6-1 with TRBJ2-3; D unclear. Between the trimmed V and J ends, which lost 3 bases and 12 bases, there was a span of 4 bases. The CDR3 runs to 9 residues. Per the germline V gene, CDR1 is MNHNS and CDR2 is SASEGT. CDR3 in DNA: TGTGCCAGCAGTGAGGAACAGTATTTT. It translates to CASSEEQYF.

In its sample, this clonotype was seen a few times. The rearrangement uses TRBV24-1 and TRBJ2-1; 11 positions agree with TRBD2. The CDR3 covers 17 residues. The ends lost 3 bases at V and 7 bases at J; junction bases unmatched: 10. The germline V gene encodes CDR1 KGHDR and CDR2 SFDVKD. CDR3 coding DNA: TGTGCCACCAGTGATCGCCCTACTAGCGGGGGTGCTAATGAGCAGTTCTTC. It encodes CATSDRPTSGGANEQFF.